The table lists the clone carrying this TCR beta chain with many counts. What it recognizes is unknown. CDR1 is SGHRS and CDR2 is YFSETQ in the germline V gene. This CDR3 has 15 amino acids. Between the trimmed V and J ends, which lost 0 bases and 11 bases, there was a span of 17 bases. The sample comes from a study of early T cells in non-severe SARS-CoV-2 infection. Study-wide context: Sequencing was performed on bulk RNA from unsorted whole blood, leaving chains unpaired. Study-wide results and limits: Anti-spike CD8 specificities were favored by VDJdb matching, whose results missed private and CD4 specificities.

Individual cDNA molecules were tagged with unique molecular identifiers. Using its own MiXCR run on the 5' RACE reads, TCRdb lists one record per CDR3 protein. Among about 46,000 distinct CDR3 sequences listed, roughly 5.4% were seen once. This TCR was recovered from an adult who was a healthcare worker with PCR-confirmed SARS-CoV-2 infection or an uninfected control (not recorded which). Sequencing was performed on whole blood, taken at baseline. The chain joins TRBV5-1 to TRBJ2-2; D gene uncertain. The CDR3 here is CASSLGPPGGNELFF. The CDR3 coding sequence is TGCGCCAGCAGCTTGGGTCCCCCCGGTGGGAACGAGCTGTTTTTT.